These 26 T cell receptor beta chains were all obtained from the same sample, sequenced in a study of cytomegalovirus exposure and HLA in healthy donors. It was with 60 Vbeta and 13 Jbeta primers that the PCR ran. Produced via immunoSEQ multiplex PCR; TCRdb's table is partial and in-frame only. The sample yields about 180,000 clones, 80% to 90% seen once. The sample taken for sequencing was PBMCs. Source of these receptors: a girl aged 2 to 9 in good health and CMV-seropositive.

The chain joins TRBV21-1 to TRBJ1-5; the table's D call, TRBD1, was not checked against the DNA. TRBV21-1 is annotated as a pseudogene. The length of the CDR3 is 17 residues. The CDR3, as DNA: TGTGCCAGCAGCAATGCGAACTACAGGAATAGCAATCAGCCCCAGCATTTT. It codes for CASSNANYRNSNQPQHF.

This chain connects TRBV6-5 to TRBJ1-1; D might be TRBD1 (5 bases). This CDR3 has 13 residues. Germline V CDR1 and CDR2: MNHEY, SVGAGI. V was shortened by 8 bases and J by 4 bases, with 14 bases between the two germline ends. The CDR3 is CASGAAQGTEAFF. CDR3 DNA: TGTGCCAGCGGTGCAGCCCAGGGCACTGAAGCTTTCTTT.

This chain links TRBV15 with TRBJ1-3; D perhaps matches TRBD1 (6 bases). V was pared by 11 bases and J by 0 bases, with 14 bases between. The length of the CDR3 is 14 residues. The V gene's germline CDR1 is LNHNV and CDR2 YYDKDF (reference sequence). For the CDR3, the DNA is TGTGCCTCTACAGGGACCAACTCTGGAAACACCATATATTTT. Its translation is CASTGTNSGNTIYF.

The rearrangement joins TRBV28 to TRBJ1-2; maybe TRBD1 (5 bases). The CDR3 runs to 15 residues. Germline values: CDR1 MDHEN, CDR2 SYDVKM. The V end lost 4 bases, the J end lost 5 bases, and 17 bases lay between the germline ends. The CDR3 here is CASSSSETDIYGYTF. Written as DNA, the CDR3 is TGTGCCAGCAGTTCCTCCGAGACAGACATATATGGCTACACCTTC.

The chain carries TRBV6-1 and TRBJ1-5; TRBD1 matches at 8 bases. Germline CDR1 reads MNHNS; CDR2 reads SASEGT. After removal of 6 bases from V and 2 bases from J, the junction contained 6 bases not matched to a gene. The CDR3 runs to 15 residues. The CDR3 region has the DNA TGTGCCAGCAGCCTTGACAGGGGAGGCAATCAGCCCCAGCATTTT. As protein: CASSLDRGGNQPQHF.

The chain recombines TRBV6-8 with TRBJ2-7; 12 nucleotides agree with TRBD1. Losses at the gene ends were 2 bases for V and 5 bases for J; bases not matched to a gene: 10. This CDR3 has 17 residues. The germline gives CDR1 MNHGY, CDR2 SAAAGT. In nucleotides, the CDR3 is TGTGCCAGCAGTTACCGGAGTGGGACAGGGGGCTTCGACGAGCAGTACTTC. Its protein is CASSYRSGTGGFDEQYF.

This chain links TRBV25-1 with TRBJ2-7; the D is unclear. Germline V gene sequence: CDR1 MGHDK, CDR2 SYGVNS. Trimming removed 10 bases at V and 0 bases at J, with 13 bases between. The CDR3 spans 13 residues. The CDR3 reads CATAPDFSYEQYF. DNA of the CDR3: TGTGCCACCGCACCCGACTTCTCCTACGAGCAGTACTTC.

This clone was seen once. V usage is TRBV7-6 and J usage is TRBJ1-4; the D is unclear. The CDR3 sequence is 15 residues long. V dropped 2 bases and J dropped 2 bases, with 9 bases sitting between them. CDR1 is SGHVS and CDR2 is FNYEAQ in the germline V gene. CDR3 amino acids: CASSLRGSTNEKLFF. DNA for the CDR3: TGTGCCAGCAGCTTACGAGGGTCGACTAATGAAAAACTGTTTTTT.

This sequence joins TRBV5-8 and TRBJ2-4, with D perhaps TRBD2 (6 bases). The CDR3 runs 13 residues. Looked up from germline, CDR1 is SGHTS and CDR2 is YDEGEE. V was trimmed by 7 bases and J by 4 bases, leaving 12 bases between them. The CDR3 DNA sequence: TGTGCCAGCCGCCGCGGGGTAAAAAACATTCAGTACTTC. This translates into CASRRGVKNIQYF.

This clone showed up just a few times. CDR3 nucleotides: TGTGCCATCAGTGACTGGGGCGGCCGGCGGACTGAAGCTTTCTTT. Amino acid sequence: CAISDWGGRRTEAFF. V is TRBV10-3 and J is TRBJ1-1; D perhaps matches TRBD1 (5 bases). Germline V gene data show CDR1 as ENHRY and CDR2 as SYGVKD. The V gene lost 3 bases and the J gene lost 5 bases, with 16 bases spanning the gap. There are 15 residues in the CDR3.

The chain links TRBV28 to TRBJ2-1; 10 nucleotides agree with TRBD2. Germline V gene sequence: CDR1 MDHEN, CDR2 SYDVKM. The CDR3 extends over 16 amino acids. With 6 bases clipped from V and 0 bases from J, the junction kept 5 bases outside the gene matches. For the CDR3, the DNA is TGTGCCAGCAGGATACTAGCGGGGAGCTCCTACAATGAGCAGTTCTTC. Translation gives CASRILAGSSYNEQFF.

V and J are TRBV4-1 and TRBJ1-1; D uncertain. Trimming took off 6 bases at V and 1 base at J, with 15 bases between the two ends. CDR1 and CDR2 (germline): MGHRA, YSYEKL. CDR3 length: 15 amino acids. In DNA form, the CDR3 reads TGCGCCAGCAGGACTCCCGTCCGGGGGAACACTGAAGCTTTCTTT. It codes for CASRTPVRGNTEAFF.

The chain couples TRBV5-1 to TRBJ2-2; 7 bases map to TRBD1. Looked up from germline, CDR1 is SGHRS and CDR2 is YFSETQ. CDR3 length: 15 residues. Trimming cost V 7 bases and J 3 bases; bases outside gene matches: 9. CDR3 nucleotides: TGCGCCAGCGGGCGACAGGGAATCGACACCGGGGAGCTGTTTTTT. Amino acid sequence: CASGRQGIDTGELFF.

The rearrangement links TRBV7-8 to TRBJ2-4; 8 nucleotides match TRBD1. Trimming took 5 bases from V and 5 from J; bases not matched to a gene: 5. The CDR3 is 14 residues long. The germline CDR1 and CDR2 sequences are SGHVS and FQNEAQ. CDR3 DNA sequence: TGTGCCAGCAGCCCACAGACAGGGGAAAACATTCAGTACTTC. Translated, it gives CASSPQTGENIQYF. The whole variable domain, remainder taken from reference TRBV7-8 and TRBJ2-4, is GAGVSQSPRYKVAKRGQDVALRCDPISGHVSLFWYQQALGQGPEFLTYFQNEAQLDKSGLPSDRFFAERPEGSVSTLKIQRTQQEDSAVYLCASSPQTGENIQYFGAGTRLSVL.

V and J are TRBV14 and TRBJ1-2, with D possibly matching TRBD1 (6 bases). Trimming removed 2 bases at V and 0 bases at J, with 13 bases between. Germline values: CDR1 SGHDN, CDR2 FVKESK. The CDR3 is 16 residues long. DNA of the CDR3: TGTGCCAGCAGCCAAAGGGGGGGTTCGACTAACTATGGCTACACCTTC. Translating it yields CASSQRGGSTNYGYTF. The entire variable domain, with the rest obtained from reference TRBV14 and TRBJ1-2, is as follows: EAGVTQFPSHSVIEKGQTVTLRCDPISGHDNLYWYRRVMGKEIKFLLHFVKESKQDESGMPNNRFLAERTGGTYSTLKVQPAELEDSGVYFCASSQRGGSTNYGYTFGSGTRLTVV.

The rearrangement uses TRBV5-1 and TRBJ2-5; perhaps TRBD2 as D (6 bases). With the DNA end fitting TRBJ2-7 better, the J assignment may be wrong. The CDR3 consists of 12 residues. Germline CDR1 is SGHRS and CDR2 is YFSETQ. The CDR3 nucleotides are TGCGCCAGCAGCTTGTTGGAGGGCGAGCAGTACTTC. Translation: CASSLLEGEQYF.

The J gene is TRBJ2-1, the V gene TRBV30; TRBD2 agrees at 7 bases. This CDR3 is 18 amino acids long. J lost 0 bases, V lost 1 base, and 12 bases had no gene match. CDR1 and CDR2 from the germline V gene are GTSNPN and SVGIG (reference sequence). The CDR3: CAWSGSRIAGASYNEQFF. The CDR3 region has the DNA TGTGCCTGGAGTGGTAGTAGAATAGCGGGTGCCTCCTACAATGAGCAGTTCTTC. The complete variable domain, with remaining parts taken from reference TRBV30 and TRBJ2-1, reads SQTIHQWPATLVQPVGSPLSLECTVEGTSNPNLYWYRQAAGRGLQLLFYSVGIGQISSEVPQNLSASRPQDRQFILSSKKLLLSDSGFYLCAWSGSRIAGASYNEQFFGPGTRLTVL.

This sequence joins TRBV5-1 and TRBJ1-1; the D is unclear. Germline lookup yields CDR1 SGHRS and CDR2 YFSETQ. The germline V and J ends were trimmed by 0 bases and 3 bases, with 12 bases remaining between them. CDR3 size: 15 residues. The CDR3 bases are TGCGCCAGCAGCTTGGCCCGGGGTATGGACACTGAAGCTTTCTTT. Translation gives CASSLARGMDTEAFF.

This chain links TRBV7-2 with TRBJ2-2; 7 bases line up with TRBD1. V lost 5 bases, J lost 7 bases, and 10 bases stayed unmatched. Germline assignment: CDR1 SGHTA and CDR2 FQGNSA. The CDR3 totals 15 residues. CDR3 residues: CASSASQGLVGELFF. The CDR3 DNA follows: TGTGCCAGCAGCGCTTCACAGGGGTTGGTCGGGGAGCTGTTTTTT.

The chain uses TRBV5-1 and TRBJ2-1, with 14 bases fitting TRBD2. Germline V lookup: CDR1 SGHRS, CDR2 YFSETQ. Germline trimming cut 4 bases from V and 3 bases from J; bases unmatched to any gene: 6. The CDR3 spans 17 residues. CDR3 nucleotide sequence: TGCGCCAGCAGCCACGGACTAGCGGGGGGCCACTACAATGAGCAGTTCTTC. Encoded protein: CASSHGLAGGHYNEQFF.

J is TRBJ1-2 and V is TRBV27; D is ambiguous. CDR1 is MNHEY and CDR2 is SMNVEV in the germline V gene (reference sequence). V was trimmed by 6 bases and J by 2 bases, leaving 13 bases between them. The CDR3 loop spans 14 amino acids. This chain's CDR3 is CASSRSPENYGYTF. The DNA for the CDR3 is TGTGCCAGCAGCAGGTCACCGGAAAACTATGGCTACACCTTC.

The V call is TRBV11-3, the J call TRBJ2-7; 8 bases match TRBD2. V dropped 6 bases and J dropped 4; count of bases not matched to a gene: 8. The CDR3 has 14 residues. From germline, CDR1 is SGHNT and CDR2 YENEEA. CDR3 DNA: TGTGCCAGCAGTTCATCGGGAGGGCGGTACGAGCAGTACTTC. Protein: CASSSSGGRYEQYF.

J is TRBJ2-7 and V is TRBV27; 8 bases agree with TRBD1. The V gene end was trimmed by 1 base and the J gene end by 6 bases; junction bases not matched to a gene: 5. The CDR3 totals 14 residues. The germline V gene encodes CDR1 MNHEY and CDR2 SMNVEV (reference sequence). The CDR3 DNA reads as TGTGCCAGCAGTTTATTCGGGACAGGCTGCGAGCAGTACTTC. This codes for CASSLFGTGCEQYF.

J is TRBJ2-7 and V is TRBV13, with D perhaps matching TRBD2 (5 bases). The CDR3 contains 13 residues. With 5 bases removed from V and 7 bases from J, the gap between germline ends came to 15 bases. The germline gives CDR1 PRHDT, CDR2 FYEKMQ (reference sequence). The CDR3 spells CASSVQLVGEQYF. In DNA form, the CDR3 reads TGTGCCAGCAGCGTCCAACTAGTAGGTGAGCAGTACTTC.

This rearrangement joins TRBV6-6 to TRBJ2-5; possibly TRBD1 for D (5 bases). The CDR3 loop spans 13 amino acids. Germline V CDR1 and CDR2: MNHNY, SVGAGI (reference sequence). The V end lost 7 bases, the J end lost 4 bases, and 13 bases lay between the germline ends. The CDR3 sequence is CASTWGQGETQYF. In DNA, the CDR3 is TGTGCCAGCACCTGGGGCCAGGGAGAGACCCAGTACTTC.

The chain links TRBV6-1 to TRBJ2-5; D remains unclear. The V gene lost 4 bases and the J gene lost 0 bases, with 6 bases spanning the gap. The CDR3 covers 13 residues. The V gene's germline CDR1 is MNHNS and CDR2 SASEGT. CDR3 residues: CASSVRYQETQYF. In DNA, the CDR3 is TGTGCCAGCAGTGTCAGGTACCAAGAGACCCAGTACTTC.